The 12 T cell receptor beta chains listed next were all sequenced from one sample in a study of T-cell reconstitution after alpha-beta-depleted transplantation in children. This sample's TCRbeta library carried unique molecular identifier barcodes. TCRdb reprocessed the PCR reads via MiXCR and lists one record per CDR3 protein. Of some 490,000 distinct CDR3 sequences detected, approximately 12% appear once; the ten largest clones hold roughly 5.4%. The source was PBMCs from the stem cell graft donor, collected from the stem cell graft. Receptors originate from a human donor who donated a stem cell graft to a child with combined immunodeficiency.

This clonotype was detected only a few times. The chain is built from TRBV5-1 and TRBJ2-7; 8 bases match TRBD1. Per the germline V gene, CDR1 is SGHRS and CDR2 is YFSETQ. The CDR3 covers 17 residues. J was trimmed by 3 bases and V by 0 bases; bases with no gene match: 11. The CDR3 bases are TGCGCCAGCAGCTTGGGGCCGGGACAGGCCTACCTCTACGAGCAGTACTTC. As protein: CASSLGPGQAYLYEQYF. Using reference TRBV5-1 and TRBJ2-7 for the parts outside the CDR3, the full variable domain is KAGVTQTPRYLIKTRGQQVTLSCSPISGHRSVSWYQQTPGQGLQFLFEYFSETQRNKGNFPGRFSGRQFSNSRSEMNVSTLELGDSALYLCASSLGPGQAYLYEQYFGPGTRLTVT.

This clonotype was detected ten times or more. The chain recombines TRBV9 with TRBJ2-7; 8 positions agree with TRBD2. V trimming: 4 bases; J trimming: 7 bases; junction bases outside the gene matches: 7. Germline assignment: CDR1 SGDLS and CDR2 YYNGEE. This CDR3 comprises 13 residues. The DNA for the CDR3 is TGTGCCAGCAGCCCGCGGGGGGCGGGTGAGCAGTACTTC. Its protein product is CASSPRGAGEQYF.

Many counts were recorded for this clonotype. The chain is built from TRBV29-1 and TRBJ2-1; D gene ambiguous. The CDR3 contains 10 residues. The V end was cut by 3 bases, the J end by 6 bases, with 3 bases between. The V gene's germline CDR1 is SQVTM and CDR2 ANQGSEA. The CDR3 protein is CSVEGNEQFF. In DNA form, the CDR3 reads TGCAGCGTTGAGGGCAATGAGCAGTTCTTC.

V is TRBV6-5 and J is TRBJ1-3; TRBD1 agrees at 8 bases. The CDR3 contains 14 residues. Germline V gives CDR1 MNHEY, CDR2 SVGAGI. The V and J ends lost 3 bases and 8 bases, in that order; junction bases with no gene match: 6. CDR3 in amino acids: CASSYDGQGDTIYF. For the CDR3, the DNA is TGTGCCAGCAGTTATGACGGACAGGGTGACACCATATATTTT.

The rearrangement uses TRBV12-3 or TRBV12-4 and TRBJ2-7, with D possibly TRBD1 on 5 matching bases. V lost 1 base to trimming and J lost 0 bases, with 13 bases between them. The CDR3 spans 16 residues. CDR3 sequence: CASSLERTPSSYEQYF. The DNA for the CDR3 is TGTGCCAGCAGTTTAGAAAGGACACCAAGCTCCTACGAGCAGTACTTC.

This clonotype showed up just a few times. The chain is built from TRBV29-1 and TRBJ2-7; D gene unclear. The CDR3 totals 13 residues. Per germline, CDR1 SQVTM and CDR2 ANQGSEA. V was clipped by 0 bases and J by 3 bases, with 9 bases between them. CDR3 DNA sequence: TGCAGCGTTGAAGATGGGATGAACTACGAGCAGTACTTC. It codes for CSVEDGMNYEQYF.

The genes are TRBV15 and TRBJ2-7; TRBD2 is a possible D gene (5 bases). Germline V gene data show CDR1 as LNHNV and CDR2 as YYDKDF (reference sequence). CDR3 length equals 13 residues. The ends were cut back, 1 base at V and 5 bases at J, with 9 bases in the middle. This chain's CDR3 is CATSRGYGDEQYF. Written as DNA, the CDR3 is TGTGCCACCAGCAGAGGTTACGGGGACGAGCAGTACTTC.

This clonotype was seen many times. The chain is built from TRBV12-3 or TRBV12-4 and TRBJ2-7; 9 bases line up with TRBD2. The CDR3 consists of 15 residues. The V and J ends lost 5 bases and 5 bases, in that order; junction bases with no gene match: 10. Written as DNA, the CDR3 is TGTGCCAGCAGTAGACCGGGACTAGCTCTAGACGAGCAGTACTTC. It translates to CASSRPGLALDEQYF.

In its sample, this clonotype was seen a few times. V and J are TRBV12-3 or TRBV12-4 and TRBJ2-3; TRBD2 matches at 13 bases. This CDR3 has 19 amino acids. With 5 bases clipped from V and 5 bases from J, the junction kept 16 bases outside the gene matches. In nucleotides, the CDR3 is TGTGCCAGCAGTGCGGGACTAGCGGGACCCTCACCTTTGATAGATACGCAGTATTTT. Translated: CASSAGLAGPSPLIDTQYF.

This clonotype has more than one count but fewer than ten. The CDR3 DNA reads as TGTGCCAGCAGCACGATGGACAGGGGGGGGGAGACCCAGTACTTC. This sequence encodes CASSTMDRGGETQYF. The chain is built from TRBV7-6 and TRBJ2-5, with TRBD1 identical over 10 bases. Germline V gene lookup returns CDR1 SGHVS and CDR2 FNYEAQ. V trimming: 5 bases; J trimming: 5 bases; junction bases outside the gene matches: 8. The CDR3 extends over 15 amino acids.

This clonotype was seen a handful of times. The rearrangement uses TRBV24-1 and TRBJ2-1; TRBD2 aligns across 8 bases. Germline-derived CDR1 and CDR2 are KGHDR and SFDVKD. There are 16 residues in the CDR3. V shed 2 bases and J 1 base; nucleotides not matched to a gene: 3. CDR3 residues: CATSDYSGRSYNEQFF. In DNA form, the CDR3 reads TGTGCCACCAGTGATTACAGCGGGAGATCCTACAATGAGCAGTTCTTC.

This clonotype was recorded many times. The J gene is TRBJ2-7, the V gene TRBV20-1, with 7 bases aligning to TRBD1. V trimming: 6 bases; J trimming: 3 bases; junction bases outside the gene matches: 11. The CDR3 runs to 14 residues. Germline values: CDR1 DFQATT, CDR2 SNEGSKA (reference sequence). In nucleotides, the CDR3 is TGCAGTGCCTCAACCGGGACAGATCTCTACGAGCAGTACTTC. It encodes CSASTGTDLYEQYF.